A selection of T cell receptor beta chains follows, all from one sample in a study of spatial heterogeneity in lung cancer. TCRdb recomputed calls from the 5' RACE reads with MiXCR, one row per CDR3 protein. The table lists about 47,000 distinct CDR3 sequences, roughly 8.1% of them singletons. The specimen was PBMCs, collected at follow-up. These receptors all stem from a female donor with early-stage non-small cell lung cancer. The CDR3 runs from the conserved cysteine through the conserved F or W. The D gene is left open where the match is weak.

>TRBD1|TRBV5-1
CASSLITGTAPTEQYF
>TRBD1|TRBV5-1
CASRLAGTGDNSPLHF
>TRBD2|TRBV29-1
CSAGTSAQAIQYF
>NA|TRBV7-9
CASSPGPDSDTQYF
>NA|TRBV11-2
CASSSPRGGYYGYTF
>TRBD1|TRBV5-6
CASSTRTGRHYGYTF
>NA|TRBV7-2
CASSPRRDNKETQYF
>NA|TRBV7-6
CASSTLEGADTQYF
>TRBD2|TRBV5-1
CASSSRGGTSVHEQFF
>TRBD2|TRBV6-2/TRBV6-3
CASSYGLAGDKDTQYF
>NA|TRBV7-2
CASSPRGSRSNQPQHF
>NA|TRBV12-3/TRBV12-4
CASRINGRFEAFF
>NA|TRBV5-4
CASSLQRGGEKLFF
>TRBD2|TRBV5-1
CASSLGTSGQETQYF
>NA|TRBV6-4
CASSDSTTDTQYF
>NA|TRBV11-3
CASSLAGPTDTQYF
>NA|TRBV3-1
CASRGSGEQYF
>NA|TRBV4-3
CASSQDTSPLSTDTQYF
>TRBD2|TRBV6-2/TRBV6-3
CASSGWTSGADEQFF
>TRBD2|TRBV7-2
CASSSGLANYF
>NA|TRBV10-3
CAISEGLTGTTTGELFF
>NA|TRBV5-1
CASSLGQVPEKLFF
>NA|TRBV24-1
CATSDLPVAGAGANVLTF
>TRBD1|TRBV25-1
CASSQLGTGDTDTQYF
>NA|TRBV5-5
CASSEGPLRVQDTQYF
>TRBD1|TRBV19
CASIGIWDSQDYRYGYTF
>NA|TRBV5-1
CASSLGRTNTEAFF
>TRBD2|TRBV4-3
CASSHGYAGGQETQYF
>TRBD1|TRBV18
CASSPARTGQGAGDEQFF
>NA|TRBV29-1
CSVGTSTDTQYF
>TRBD1|TRBV19
CASSMWETGGSTDTQYF